The T cell receptor beta chain described here comes from a study of blood T cell repertoires in COVID-19. Germline values: CDR1 MGHRA, CDR2 YSYEKL. Trimming pared 3 bases from V and 11 bases from J, leaving 12 bases between. There are 12 residues in the CDR3. Clones were read by immunoSEQ multiplex PCR, and TCRdb kept only the in-frame ones, dropping some. The sample holds a few hundred thousand clones; 90% to 95% are singletons and the top ten take 1.2%. Each participant's cohort was designated according to participant-reported clinical history. Sequenced: PBMCs or T cells enriched from blood (not recorded which). This receptor was obtained from a human donor in a cohort exposed to, infected with or recovered from COVID-19 (not recorded which). The donor label of this sample is uncertain. The genes are TRBV4-1 and TRBJ2-3; D gene unclear. CDR3 sequence (DNA): TGCGCCAGCAGCCAGGGCTCTTTGGGGCAGTATTTT. It translates to CASSQGSLGQYF.